These 17 T cell receptor beta chains share one sample of origin, sequenced in a study of PD-1 blockade in classical Hodgkin lymphoma (dated by TCRdb to the early 2020s). Library method: the immunoSEQ multiplex PCR assay. Sourced from immuneACCESS, this table was stored by TCRdb with only in-frame sequences that have V and J called. A share of the clones is absent; for the studies checked, an unresolved V gene accounts for under half, and the remainder has no known explanation. Here the sample has more than 20,000 clones; about 72% occur a single time. The ten top clones hold about 1.2% of the sample. The sample's time point label is to be understood as: cycle 4 day 1 (C4D1), after more than five weeks of nivolumab. Relapse after autologous stem cell transplantation had occurred in all trial patients, and cohorts A, B and C were distinguished by prior brentuximab vedotin exposure. Magnetic negative selection with a Miltenyi CD4+ T cell isolation kit was used to purify CD4+ T cells from thawed PBMCs.

Source: CD4+ T cells from blood, taken before the fourth cycle of nivolumab. These receptors originate from a human donor with classical Hodgkin lymphoma.

This clone was seen once. The V gene is TRBV4-2, the J gene TRBJ1-4; 9 bases are a match to TRBD1. Trimming at V came to 1 base and at J to 7 bases, leaving 7 bases not matched to a gene. The CDR3 covers 16 residues. Germline V gene lookup returns CDR1 LGHNA and CDR2 YNFKEQ. CDR3 coding DNA: TGTGCCAGCAGCCAAGGAAACAGGGGGCGGGTTGAAAAACTGTTTTTT. Its protein product is CASSQGNRGRVEKLFF.

There are a few counts of this clone. V and J are TRBV6-5 and TRBJ1-1; 12 bases map to TRBD1. The length of the CDR3 is 16 residues. V lost 1 base to trimming and J lost 5 bases; unmatched junction nucleotides: 5. Germline CDR1 is MNHEY and CDR2 is SVGAGI. The CDR3 DNA reads as TGTGCCAGCAGTTACTGGAGGGGACAGGGGGCTACTGAAGCTTTCTTT. As protein: CASSYWRGQGATEAFF.

This chain links TRBV7-9 with TRBJ2-5; 9 bases are a match to TRBD1. The CDR3 consists of 15 residues. Germline assignment: CDR1 SEHNR and CDR2 FQNEAQ (reference sequence). Losses at the gene ends were 3 bases for V and 3 bases for J; bases not matched to a gene: 5. The CDR3: CASSLGQGYEETQYF. In nucleotides, the CDR3 is TGTGCCAGCAGCTTGGGACAGGGTTACGAAGAGACCCAGTACTTC.

The rearrangement links TRBV6-4 to TRBJ2-1; 11 nucleotides match TRBD2. Germline assignment: CDR1 MRHNA and CDR2 SNTAGT. Trimming took 2 bases from V and 10 from J; bases not matched to a gene: 4. CDR3 length: 14 amino acids. The CDR3 sequence is CASSDAPSGGEQFF. CDR3 bases: TGTGCCAGCAGTGACGCCCCTAGCGGGGGGGAGCAGTTCTTC.

The chain is built from TRBV28 and TRBJ2-1, with 12 bases fitting TRBD2. Germline V gives CDR1 MDHEN, CDR2 SYDVKM. This CDR3 contains 15 residues. V lost 2 bases to trimming and J lost 9 bases; unmatched junction nucleotides: 5. DNA of the CDR3: TGTGCCAGCAGTTTACGACTAGCGGGGGTCGTTGAGCAGTTCTTC. Its protein is CASSLRLAGVVEQFF.

J is TRBJ1-2 and V is TRBV4-3, with D possibly TRBD1 on 5 matching bases. The V gene lost 1 base and the J gene lost 4 bases, with 10 bases spanning the gap. CDR3 length equals 14 residues. Germline V CDR1 and CDR2: LGHNA, YSLEER. The CDR3 coding sequence is TGCGCCAGCAGCCAAGTCAGGGATGGCTATGGCTACACCTTC. Its protein is CASSQVRDGYGYTF.

The chain carries TRBV4-3 and TRBJ2-5, with TRBD1 matching over 8 bases. This CDR3 is 14 amino acids long. J lost 7 bases, V lost 0 bases, and 4 bases had no gene match. CDR1 LGHNA and CDR2 YSLEER come from the germline V gene. DNA for the CDR3: TGCGCCAGCAGCCAAGAACGGACAGGGAGGACCCAGTACTTC. Translating gives CASSQERTGRTQYF.

This chain connects TRBV18 to TRBJ2-2; D is unclear. V lost 1 base to trimming and J lost 5 bases, with 5 bases between them. From germline, CDR1 is KGHSH and CDR2 LQKENI. The CDR3 loop spans 13 amino acids. CDR3 region: CASSPQLTGELFF. The CDR3 DNA sequence: TGTGCCAGCTCACCACAACTAACCGGGGAGCTGTTTTTT.

The chain carries TRBV5-4 and TRBJ2-3, with D tentatively TRBD2 (7 bases). V was clipped by 1 base and J by 5 bases, with 17 bases between them. The CDR3 has 16 residues. In germline, CDR1 is SGHNT, CDR2 YYREEE (reference sequence). The CDR3 coding sequence is TGTGCCAGCAGCTTGCCCAGAGGGGGGGCCGGAGATACGCAGTATTTT. Protein: CASSLPRGGAGDTQYF.

This clone has more than one count but fewer than ten. The rearrangement links TRBV4-3 to TRBJ2-7; 13 nucleotides match TRBD2. J lost 3 bases, V lost 0 bases, and 2 bases had no gene match. Germline V lookup: CDR1 LGHNA, CDR2 YSLEER. The CDR3 sequence is 16 residues long. CDR3 sequence (DNA): TGCGCCAGCAGCCAAGAAACTAGCGGGGGGGACTACGAGCAGTACTTC. Its protein is CASSQETSGGDYEQYF.

The CDR3 DNA is TGTGCCAGCAGCTTAGGGGGGTTGAATGAAAAACTGTTTTTT. It is translated as CASSLGGLNEKLFF. V usage is TRBV7-2 and J usage is TRBJ1-4; possible D gene TRBD1, 5 bases. The CDR3 is 14 residues long. V lost 1 base and J 5 bases, leaving 8 bases between the germline ends. Looked up from germline, CDR1 is SGHTA and CDR2 is FQGNSA.

The chain is built from TRBV6-6 and TRBJ1-1; 9 bases align to TRBD1. J lost 6 bases, V lost 5 bases, and 7 bases had no gene match. Germline-derived CDR1 and CDR2 are MNHNY and SVGAGI (reference sequence). The CDR3 sequence is 14 residues long. The CDR3 bases are TGTGCCAGCAGTACGACAGGGGGTGGGTCTGAAGCTTTCTTT. This codes for CASSTTGGGSEAFF.

The chain links TRBV4-2 to TRBJ2-7; maybe TRBD1 (6 bases). Trimming took off 6 bases at V and 2 bases at J, with 14 bases between the two ends. This CDR3 has 14 amino acids. Germline V lookup: CDR1 LGHNA, CDR2 YNFKEQ. In DNA, the CDR3 is TGTGCCAGCAGTCCGGGACAACTAACCTACGAGCAGTACTTC. This encodes CASSPGQLTYEQYF.

The genes are TRBV2 and TRBJ2-5; 8 positions agree with TRBD1. From germline, CDR1 is SNHLY and CDR2 FYNNEI. This CDR3 spans 14 amino acids. The junction had 5 bases not matched to a gene; V was cut back by 7 bases and J by 1 base. CDR3 nucleotide sequence: TGTGCCAGCAATCCAGGGGGCGGCCAAGAGACCCAGTACTTC. It is translated as CASNPGGGQETQYF.

This clone was observed a single time. This sequence joins TRBV4-2 and TRBJ2-7; possibly TRBD1 for D (5 bases). CDR1 is LGHNA and CDR2 is YNFKEQ in the germline V gene. The CDR3 loop spans 17 amino acids. The germline V and J ends were trimmed by 0 bases and 1 base, with 16 bases remaining between them. The CDR3 DNA is TGTGCCAGCAGCCAAGACCTCCGAGACAGTCCTTCCTACGAGCAGTACTTC. Its protein is CASSQDLRDSPSYEQYF.

A single count supports this clone. The chain links TRBV11-2 to TRBJ2-3; 10 bases fit TRBD2. From germline, CDR1 is SGHAT and CDR2 FQNNGV. Trimming at V came to 5 bases and at J to 5 bases, leaving 13 bases not matched to a gene. This CDR3 is 17 amino acids long. CDR3 nucleotide sequence: TGTGCCAGCAGCCAGACAGGGTCGAGACTAGCGGGAGATACGCAGTATTTT. Translation: CASSQTGSRLAGDTQYF.

This sequence joins TRBV6-4 and TRBJ2-3; possible D gene TRBD2, 6 bases. Germline lookup yields CDR1 MRHNA and CDR2 SNTAGT. Trimming took off 2 bases at V and 4 bases at J, with 10 bases between the two ends. This CDR3 spans 14 amino acids. CDR3 residues: CASSDRGGADTQYF. The CDR3 DNA is TGTGCCAGCAGTGACAGGGGAGGAGCAGATACGCAGTATTTT.